This T cell receptor (beta chain) was sequenced for a study of blood T cells in healthy people across ages. General study findings and limits: In older individuals, TCR beta diversity per million T cells was lower, falling roughly linearly with age.

Each donor's blood draw was roughly 10 milliliters of peripheral blood. Samples had at least 6.5 million PBMCs isolated from them. Trimming stripped 6 bases from V and 7 bases from J, with 19 bases between. Germline V lookup: CDR1 MDHEN, CDR2 SYDVKM. CDR3 length: 15 amino acids. Sample-barcoded 5' priming and a J-beta primer mix drove a second PCR of roughly 6 to 12 cycles. TCRdb itself ran the 5' RACE reads through MiXCR, one entry per CDR3 protein. The sample contains approximately 600,000 distinct CDR3 sequences, roughly 58% of which appear only once. About this clonotype itself: Its antigen is unidentified.

The rearrangement uses TRBV28 and TRBJ2-1; possible D gene TRBD1, 5 bases. The clonotype comes from a man in his 60s in good health. Sequenced material: blood. The chain's CDR3 is CASSPPWAGKNEQFF. CDR3 DNA sequence: TGTGCCAGCAGCCCCCCCTGGGCAGGGAAGAATGAGCAGTTCTTC.